The T cell receptor beta chain under discussion was sequenced for a study of monozygotic twins with inflammatory bowel disease. Eight separate reactions for every sample produced the cDNA. One entry per CDR3 protein, without DNA, is what TCRdb gives after re-calling the 5' RACE reads. Its listing shows over 130,000 distinct CDR3 sequences. Donors gave 2.5 ml of blood apiece. CDR3 length: 22 residues. Looked up from germline, CDR1 is SGHRS and CDR2 is YFSETQ. This clonotype originated in a human donor with ulcerative colitis or Crohn's disease, or a healthy co-twin of an affected twin (not recorded which). Sequencing was done on a sample of blood. The V call is TRBV5-1, the J call TRBJ2-3; TCRdb outputs TRBD2, but without DNA this stays unchecked. This CDR3 is CASSLASLWRATGAGSTDTQYF.